Below are 29 T cell receptor beta chains sequenced from a single sample in a study of blood T cell repertoires in COVID-19. Using immunoSEQ multiplex PCR, the repertoire was profiled, and TCRdb retains in-frame clones only, with some absent. The sample consists of 200,000 to 250,000 clones, 86% of them appearing once. Material for sequencing was peripheral blood. The receptors shown here come from an elderly woman with COVID-19, enrolled during active disease.

The chain joins TRBV7-9 to TRBJ2-7; 8 bases align to TRBD2. Looked up from germline, CDR1 is SEHNR and CDR2 is FQNEAQ (reference sequence). With V trimmed by 5 bases and J by 0 bases, 9 bases remained unmatched. The CDR3 runs 16 residues. Written as DNA, the CDR3 is TGTGCCAGCAGCGCCGATAGCGGGGCTTACTCCTACGAGCAGTACTTC. Protein: CASSADSGAYSYEQYF.

The J gene is TRBJ2-7, the V gene TRBV7-9; 8 nucleotides match TRBD2. V trimming: 1 base; J trimming: 0 bases; junction bases outside the gene matches: 5. The CDR3 sequence is 16 residues long. Germline CDR1 SEHNR, CDR2 FQNEAQ (reference sequence). CDR3 residues: CASSLGERGSSYEQYF. The DNA of the CDR3 is TGTGCCAGCAGCTTAGGTGAGCGGGGGAGCTCCTACGAGCAGTACTTC.

This clone was picked up one time. This chain connects TRBV27 to TRBJ2-5; D might be TRBD1 (6 bases). V lost 2 bases and J lost 5, with 18 bases in between. The length of the CDR3 is 16 residues. Germline values: CDR1 MNHEY, CDR2 SMNVEV (reference sequence). CDR3 sequence (DNA): TGTGCCAGCAGTTTAGCTGGGGGCCTCCCTTGGGAGACCCAGTACTTC. It specifies CASSLAGGLPWETQYF.

The rearrangement links TRBV5-1 to TRBJ2-3; no clear D. With 6 bases removed from V and 0 bases from J, the gap between germline ends came to 14 bases. Germline V gene lookup returns CDR1 SGHRS and CDR2 YFSETQ. The CDR3 totals 15 residues. The CDR3 DNA reads as TGCGCCAGCACCCTTCAGGAACCTAGCACAGATACGCAGTATTTT. Translating gives CASTLQEPSTDTQYF.

V is TRBV28 and J is TRBJ1-3; D gene unclear. This CDR3 spans 15 amino acids. CDR1 and CDR2 (germline): MDHEN, SYDVKM. V lost 2 bases, J lost 0 bases, and 8 bases lay in between. The CDR3 DNA sequence: TGTGCCAGCAGTTTACAGGCGAGCTCTGGAAACACCATATATTTT. It specifies CASSLQASSGNTIYF.

The CDR3 protein is CASPYLGGDKDEKLFF. As DNA, the CDR3 is TGTGCCAGCCCATATTTGGGGGGGGATAAGGATGAAAAACTGTTTTTT. The chain recombines TRBV28 with TRBJ1-4; a weak D match, TRBD1 (5 bases). The CDR3 runs 16 residues. Germline V gene lookup returns CDR1 MDHEN and CDR2 SYDVKM. With 8 bases removed from V and 6 bases from J, the gap between germline ends came to 22 bases. The full variable domain, completed using reference TRBV28 and TRBJ1-4, is DVKVTQSSRYLVKRTGEKVFLECVQDMDHENMFWYRQDPGLGLRLIYFSYDVKMKEKGDIPEGYSVSREKKERFSLILESASTNQTSMYLCASPYLGGDKDEKLFFGSGTQLSVL.

The chain is built from TRBV7-9 and TRBJ1-2, with a tentative D call TRBD1 (6 bases). The CDR3 sequence is 13 residues long. Trimming removed 4 bases from V and 6 bases from J, with 12 bases in between. Germline CDR1 and CDR2: SEHNR and FQNEAQ (reference sequence). The CDR3 sequence is CASSWTVTDGYTF. For the CDR3, the DNA is TGTGCCAGCAGCTGGACAGTGACTGATGGCTACACCTTC.

This rearrangement joins TRBV29-1 to TRBJ1-1, with a possible D match to TRBD1 (6 bases). The germline CDR1 and CDR2 sequences are SQVTM and ANQGSEA. Trimming removed 3 bases from V and 6 bases from J, with 8 bases in between. This CDR3 comprises 11 residues. The CDR3 DNA reads as TGCAGCGTTGATCGGACAGCTGAAGCTTTCTTT. As protein: CSVDRTAEAFF.

The rearrangement uses TRBV10-2 and TRBJ1-2; TRBD1 might be the D (6 bases). Germline lookup yields CDR1 WSHSY and CDR2 SAAADI. V was cut by 4 bases and J by 7 bases, with 16 bases left in between. CDR3 length equals 14 residues. For the CDR3, the DNA is TGCGCCAGCAGTGGGGCAGGGGATTCAGGTGGCTACACCTTC. This translates into CASSGAGDSGGYTF.

The chain joins TRBV27 to TRBJ1-3, with 12 bases that match TRBD1. This CDR3 has 17 amino acids. V was clipped by 6 bases and J by 4 bases; unmatched bases: 10. The germline V gene encodes CDR1 MNHEY and CDR2 SMNVEV (reference sequence). This CDR3 is CASRSEPGQGAGNTIYF. The CDR3 bases are TGTGCCAGCAGATCCGAACCGGGACAGGGGGCGGGAAACACCATATATTTT.

The chain recombines TRBV5-1 with TRBJ2-4; D might be TRBD1 (6 bases). This CDR3 region has 16 residues. The ends were cut back, 0 bases at V and 0 bases at J, with 10 bases in the middle. Germline CDR1 is SGHRS and CDR2 is YFSETQ. CDR3 sequence reads: CASSLGQAIAKNIQYF. In DNA form, the CDR3 reads TGCGCCAGCAGCTTGGGACAGGCCATAGCCAAAAACATTCAGTACTTC.

Only one count was recorded for this clone. V usage is TRBV5-4 and J usage is TRBJ1-1; 7 positions agree with TRBD1. The germline V gene encodes CDR1 SGHNT and CDR2 YYREEE (reference sequence). The CDR3 consists of 15 residues. Germline trimming cut 0 bases from V and 3 bases from J; bases unmatched to any gene: 5. The CDR3 bases are TGTGCCAGCAGCTTGGCCGAGGGGACAGACACTGAAGCTTTCTTT. This sequence encodes CASSLAEGTDTEAFF. The full variable domain, completed using reference TRBV5-4 and TRBJ1-1, is ETGVTQSPTHLIKTRGQQVTLRCSSQSGHNTVSWYQQALGQGPQFIFQYYREEENGRGNFPPRFSGLQFPNYSSELNVNALELDDSALYLCASSLAEGTDTEAFFGQGTRLTVV.

The V and J genes are TRBV7-9 and TRBJ1-6; 9 nucleotides line up with TRBD1. Trimming at V came to 11 bases and at J to 5 bases, leaving 7 bases not matched to a gene. This CDR3 has 14 residues. Germline CDR1 is SEHNR and CDR2 is FQNEAQ (reference sequence). The CDR3 sequence: CAVTGTGNNSPLHF. The CDR3 DNA sequence: TGTGCCGTCACCGGGACAGGGAATAATTCACCCCTCCACTTT.

The CDR3, as DNA: TGTGCCAGCAGCTCGGGACTAGCGGGGAGCACAGATACGCAGTATTTT. Its protein is CASSSGLAGSTDTQYF. The chain joins TRBV5-4 to TRBJ2-3; TRBD2 aligns across 13 bases. Losses at the gene ends were 3 bases for V and 0 bases for J; bases not matched to a gene: 1. Germline V gene lookup returns CDR1 SGHNT and CDR2 YYREEE (reference sequence). CDR3 size: 16 residues. The full variable domain, in which reference TRBV5-4 and TRBJ2-3 provide the parts outside the CDR3, is ETGVTQSPTHLIKTRGQQVTLRCSSQSGHNTVSWYQQALGQGPQFIFQYYREEENGRGNFPPRFSGLQFPNYSSELNVNALELDDSALYLCASSSGLAGSTDTQYFGPGTRLTVL.

The V gene is TRBV2, the J gene TRBJ2-7; D might be TRBD2 (5 bases). The ends were cut back, 6 bases at V and 3 bases at J, with 9 bases in the middle. The CDR3 spans 12 residues. In germline, CDR1 is SNHLY, CDR2 FYNNEI. The CDR3 region is CASSDRDYEQYF. The CDR3 coding sequence is TGTGCCAGCAGCGACCGGGACTACGAGCAGTACTTC.

CDR3 region: CASSPDAGPKNIQYF. The CDR3 nucleotides read TGTGCCAGCAGCCCAGATGCGGGGCCCAAAAACATTCAGTACTTC. The genes are TRBV11-1 and TRBJ2-4; a weak D match, TRBD2 (6 bases). Germline-derived CDR1 and CDR2 are SGHAT and FQDESV (reference sequence). V shed 5 bases and J shed 2 bases, with 13 bases lying between them. The CDR3 runs to 15 residues.

This chain connects TRBV4-3 to TRBJ1-1, with 7 bases identical to TRBD1. V gave up 3 bases and J gave up 2 bases; unmatched junction bases: 3. The CDR3 spans 14 residues. Germline V lookup: CDR1 LGHNA, CDR2 YSLEER. CDR3 amino acids: CASSQTGFNTEAFF. CDR3 coding DNA: TGCGCCAGCAGCCAGACAGGGTTTAACACTGAAGCTTTCTTT.

The chain uses TRBV19 and TRBJ2-1; 10 bases are shared with TRBD2. Germline values: CDR1 LNHDA, CDR2 SQIVND (reference sequence). This CDR3 region has 13 residues. V was pared by 4 bases and J by 9 bases, with 3 bases of the junction left unmatched. The CDR3, as DNA: TGTGCCAGTAGTAAGGGACTAGCGTTTGAGCAGTTCTTC. Translation gives CASSKGLAFEQFF.

The chain carries TRBV2 and TRBJ2-2, with 10 bases identical to TRBD2. The CDR3 has 14 amino acids. The V gene end was trimmed by 8 bases and the J gene end by 6 bases; junction bases not matched to a gene: 6. Germline CDR1 reads SNHLY; CDR2 reads FYNNEI. In DNA, the CDR3 is TGTGCCAGCGGAGCGGGGGGGAGCCCCGGGGAGCTGTTTTTT. Its translation is CASGAGGSPGELFF.

The chain recombines TRBV19 with TRBJ1-2; no reliable D call. V dropped 5 bases and J dropped 1 base, with 11 bases sitting between them. CDR1 LNHDA and CDR2 SQIVND come from the germline V gene (reference sequence). The length of the CDR3 is 14 residues. CDR3 sequence reads: CASSLQILNYGYTF. CDR3 coding DNA: TGTGCCAGTAGTTTACAGATCCTTAACTATGGCTACACCTTC.

V usage is TRBV7-9 and J usage is TRBJ1-5, with D hard to call. V was pared by 5 bases and J by 2 bases, with 13 bases between. CDR1 and CDR2 from the germline V gene are SEHNR and FQNEAQ (reference sequence). The CDR3 runs to 15 residues. For the CDR3, the DNA is TGTGCCAGCAGCCCCGGGGATGCAGGCAATCAGCCCCAGCATTTT. Translation gives CASSPGDAGNQPQHF.

The table lists this clone with a few counts. The chain combines TRBV11-2 with TRBJ1-6; the match to TRBD1 covers 7 bases. CDR3 size: 16 residues. Per germline, CDR1 SGHAT and CDR2 FQNNGV. The trim removed 2 bases at V and 10 bases at J, leaving 11 bases unmatched. The chain's CDR3 is CASSLRTPGGTSPLHF. The CDR3 DNA follows: TGTGCCAGCAGCTTACGCACTCCAGGGGGTACGTCACCCCTCCACTTT.

The chain recombines TRBV19 with TRBJ1-5, with D possibly being TRBD1 (6 bases). The CDR3 has 14 amino acids. The germline V gene has CDR1 LNHDA and CDR2 SQIVND (reference sequence). V lost 9 bases and J 3 bases, leaving 15 bases between the germline ends. The CDR3 region has the DNA TGTGCCAGCCGGGCCTCAGGGGTCAATCAGCCCCAGCATTTT. This encodes CASRASGVNQPQHF.

The chain employs TRBV3-1 (or the pseudogene TRBV3-2) and TRBJ2-7; the D is unclear. Trimming took 0 bases from V and 3 from J, leaving 15 bases between them. The CDR3 has 16 amino acids. The germline CDR1 and CDR2 sequences are LGHDT and YNNKEL (reference sequence). The CDR3 spells CASSQDSPRPNYEQYF. The CDR3, as DNA: TGTGCCAGCAGCCAAGATTCCCCTAGGCCCAACTACGAGCAGTACTTC.

The V call is TRBV9, the J call TRBJ1-6; D is uncertain. Germline V gives CDR1 SGDLS, CDR2 YYNGEE. This CDR3 comprises 14 residues. The V end lost 2 bases, the J end lost 6 bases, and 9 bases lay between the germline ends. CDR3 protein: CASSVTGSNSPLHF. The CDR3 DNA reads as TGTGCCAGCAGCGTTACGGGGAGTAATTCACCCCTCCACTTT.

This chain joins TRBV5-8 and TRBJ2-5; no clear D. Germline CDR1 SGHTS, CDR2 YDEGEE. V lost 4 bases and J 3 bases, leaving 4 bases between the germline ends. CDR3 length: 11 residues. CDR3 DNA sequence: TGTGCCAGCAGCATAAAAGAGACCCAGTACTTC. This gives the protein CASSIKETQYF.

This chain uses TRBV30 with TRBJ1-4; 8 positions agree with TRBD1. J was trimmed by 1 base and V by 1 base; bases with no gene match: 5. The length of the CDR3 is 16 residues. Germline V gives CDR1 GTSNPN, CDR2 SVGIG (reference sequence). The DNA for the CDR3 is TGTGCCTGGAGTGGTGGACAGGGAGGAACTAATGAAAAACTGTTTTTT. Translation: CAWSGGQGGTNEKLFF.

V usage is TRBV7-3 and J usage is TRBJ1-6; weak D call: TRBD1 (6 bases). The CDR3 totals 14 residues. V shed 4 bases and J shed 6 bases, with 10 bases lying between them. Germline CDR1 reads SGHTA; CDR2 reads FQGTGA. This chain's CDR3 is CASSSGQSNSPLHF. Written as DNA, the CDR3 is TGTGCCAGCAGCTCGGGACAAAGTAATTCACCCCTCCACTTT.

The V and J genes are TRBV29-1 and TRBJ2-1; 7 bases map to TRBD2. CDR3 size: 15 residues. CDR1 and CDR2 from the germline V gene are SQVTM and ANQGSEA. V was clipped by 0 bases and J by 4 bases; unmatched bases: 6. This chain's CDR3 is CSVEDGAGKYNEQFF. CDR3 coding DNA: TGCAGCGTTGAAGACGGAGCGGGGAAATACAATGAGCAGTTCTTC.